A single T cell receptor beta chain is shown here with its context. Authors' processing steps: Quality scores were absent from the junction-only immunoSEQ sequences, so filtering differed. Generated by immunoSEQ multiplex PCR, the TCRdb table keeps only in-frame clones and is missing some. V and J calls and clone size are as listed in that table; D and trimming were resolved from the DNA. The table lists 650,000 to 750,000 clones, about 78% of them singletons. Among the donors, all were Caucasian adults who lived in Nashville, Tennessee. CD4+ cells yielded CD45RA+ naive and CD45RA-negative memory subsets. This entry is derived from a study of shared clonotypes between healthy human individuals. The CDR3 sequence is 14 residues long. Germline CDR1 and CDR2: GTSNPN and SVGIG (reference sequence). Deletions cut 1 base from V and 5 bases from J, with 12 bases between.

The sequence was obtained from a woman under 40 in good health. The gene calls are TRBV30 and TRBJ2-1; D is possibly TRBD2 (6 bases). Sequenced input: memory CD4+ T cells sorted from blood. This sample's subset: CD45RA-negative fraction. CDR3 region: CAWSGGNLHNEQFF. DNA of the CDR3: TGTGCCTGGAGTGGCGGGAACCTTCACAATGAGCAGTTCTTC.